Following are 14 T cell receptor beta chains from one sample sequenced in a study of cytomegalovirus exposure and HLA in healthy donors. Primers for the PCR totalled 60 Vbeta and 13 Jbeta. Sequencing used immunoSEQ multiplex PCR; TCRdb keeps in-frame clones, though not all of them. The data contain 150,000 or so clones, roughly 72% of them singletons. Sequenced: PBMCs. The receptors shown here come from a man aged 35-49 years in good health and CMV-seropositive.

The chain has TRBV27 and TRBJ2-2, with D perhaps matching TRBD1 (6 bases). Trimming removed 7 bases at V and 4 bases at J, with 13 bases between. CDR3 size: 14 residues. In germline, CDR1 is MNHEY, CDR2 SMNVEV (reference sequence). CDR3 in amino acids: CASKGHLLTGELFF. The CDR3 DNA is TGTGCCAGCAAGGGACACCTTCTCACCGGGGAGCTGTTTTTT.

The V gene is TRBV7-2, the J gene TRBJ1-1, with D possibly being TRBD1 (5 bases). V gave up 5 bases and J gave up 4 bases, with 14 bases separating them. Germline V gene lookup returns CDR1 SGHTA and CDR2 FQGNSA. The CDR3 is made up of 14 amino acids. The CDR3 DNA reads TGTGCCAGCAGCCAAAGGGGCGGACGCACTGAAGCTTTCTTT. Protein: CASSQRGGRTEAFF.

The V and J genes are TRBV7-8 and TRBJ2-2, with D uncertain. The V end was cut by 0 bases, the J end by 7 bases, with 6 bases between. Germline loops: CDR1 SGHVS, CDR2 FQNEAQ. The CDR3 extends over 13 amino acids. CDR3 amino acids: CASSLALRGELFF. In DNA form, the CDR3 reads TGTGCCAGCAGCTTAGCTCTTCGCGGGGAGCTGTTTTTT.

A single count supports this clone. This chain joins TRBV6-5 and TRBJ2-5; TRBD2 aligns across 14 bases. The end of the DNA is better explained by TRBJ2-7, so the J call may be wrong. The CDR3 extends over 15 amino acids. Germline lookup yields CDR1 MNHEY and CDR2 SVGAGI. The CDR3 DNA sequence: TGTGCCAGCAGACTGGGACTAGCGGGGGCATACGAGCAGTACTTC. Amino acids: CASRLGLAGAYEQYF.

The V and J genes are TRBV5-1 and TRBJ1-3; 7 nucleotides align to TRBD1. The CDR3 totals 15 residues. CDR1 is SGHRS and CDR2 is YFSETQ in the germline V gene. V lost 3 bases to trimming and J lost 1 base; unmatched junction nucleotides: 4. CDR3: CASSSGTASGNTIYF. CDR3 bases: TGCGCCAGCAGCTCCGGGACAGCATCTGGAAACACCATATATTTT.

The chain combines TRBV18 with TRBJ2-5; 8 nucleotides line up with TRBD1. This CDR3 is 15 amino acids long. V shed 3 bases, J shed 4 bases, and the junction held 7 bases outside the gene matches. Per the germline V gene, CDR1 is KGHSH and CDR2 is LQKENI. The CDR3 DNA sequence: TGTGCCAGCTCACCCGGCACAGGGGGTAGAGAGACCCAGTACTTC. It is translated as CASSPGTGGRETQYF.

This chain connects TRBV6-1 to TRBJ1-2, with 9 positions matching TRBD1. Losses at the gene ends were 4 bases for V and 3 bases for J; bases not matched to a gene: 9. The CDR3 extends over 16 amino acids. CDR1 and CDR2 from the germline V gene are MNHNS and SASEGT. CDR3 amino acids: CASSARDRELYYGYTF. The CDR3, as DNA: TGTGCCAGCAGTGCCCGGGACAGGGAACTATACTATGGCTACACCTTC.

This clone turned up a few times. The CDR3 loop reads CATFSTGSYNSPLHF. The CDR3 region has the DNA TGTGCCACCTTCTCGACGGGCTCCTATAATTCACCCCTCCACTTT. V gene TRBV28 combines with J gene TRBJ1-6, with D hard to call. With 10 bases removed from V and 0 bases from J, the gap between germline ends came to 13 bases. There are 15 residues in the CDR3. The germline V gene encodes CDR1 MDHEN and CDR2 SYDVKM.

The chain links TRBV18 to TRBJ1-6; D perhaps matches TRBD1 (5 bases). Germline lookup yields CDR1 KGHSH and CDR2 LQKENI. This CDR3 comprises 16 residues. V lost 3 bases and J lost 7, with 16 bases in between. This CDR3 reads CASSPARPGGNSPLHF. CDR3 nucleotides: TGTGCCAGCTCACCCGCTCGGCCCGGGGGGAATTCACCCCTCCACTTT.

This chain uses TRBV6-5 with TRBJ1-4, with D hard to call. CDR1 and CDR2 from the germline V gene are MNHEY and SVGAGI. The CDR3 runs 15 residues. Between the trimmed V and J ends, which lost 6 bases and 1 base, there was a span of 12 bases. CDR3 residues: CASSAGRGTNEKLFF. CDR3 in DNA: TGTGCCAGCAGCGCTGGACGGGGAACTAATGAAAAACTGTTTTTT.

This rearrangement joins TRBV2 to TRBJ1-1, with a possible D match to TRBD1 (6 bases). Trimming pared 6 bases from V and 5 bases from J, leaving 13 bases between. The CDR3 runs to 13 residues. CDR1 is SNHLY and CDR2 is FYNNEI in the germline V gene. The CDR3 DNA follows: TGTGCCAGCAGCGAGGGGGAGAAAACTGAAGCTTTCTTT. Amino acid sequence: CASSEGEKTEAFF.

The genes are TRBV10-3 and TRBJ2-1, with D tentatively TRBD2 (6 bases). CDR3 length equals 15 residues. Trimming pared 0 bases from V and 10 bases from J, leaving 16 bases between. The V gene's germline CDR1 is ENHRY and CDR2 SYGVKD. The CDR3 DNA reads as TGTGCCATCAGTGAGTCTGGAGGGGCTGGGACCGAGCAGTTCTTC. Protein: CAISESGGAGTEQFF.

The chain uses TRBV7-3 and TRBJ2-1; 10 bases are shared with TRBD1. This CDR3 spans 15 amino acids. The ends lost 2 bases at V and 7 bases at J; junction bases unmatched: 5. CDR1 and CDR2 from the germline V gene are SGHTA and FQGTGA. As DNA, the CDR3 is TGTGCCAGCAGCTTAGGGGGACAGGGGTCTAATGAGCAGTTCTTC. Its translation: CASSLGGQGSNEQFF.

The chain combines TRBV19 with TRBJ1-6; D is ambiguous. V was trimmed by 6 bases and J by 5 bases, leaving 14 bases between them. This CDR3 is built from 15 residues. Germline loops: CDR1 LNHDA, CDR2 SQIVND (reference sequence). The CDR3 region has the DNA TGTGCCAGTAGGGGGATAGAGGGCAATAATTCACCCCTCCACTTT. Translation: CASRGIEGNNSPLHF.